The 23 T cell receptor beta chains below come from one sample, sequenced in a study of naive and memory T cell subsets. The library had UMIs added by 3' ligation of an oligonucleotide to TCR cDNA. Amplification of ligated cDNA took four PCR rounds with SP2 and nested alpha and beta constant primers. MiXCR, run by TCRdb on the 5' RACE reads, gives a single entry per CDR3 protein. The table includes about 32,000 distinct CDR3 sequences, over 15% detected once. These receptors were taken from a female donor in good health.

This clonotype was counted at least ten times. This chain links TRBV7-9 with TRBJ1-4; 8 positions agree with TRBD1. After removal of 4 bases from V and 8 bases from J, the junction contained 9 bases not matched to a gene. This CDR3 has 15 residues. Germline CDR1 and CDR2: SEHNR and FQNEAQ (reference sequence). For the CDR3, the DNA is TGTGCCAGCAGCTCGACAGGGGCTGGGGGCGAAAAACTGTTTTTT. This gives the protein CASSSTGAGGEKLFF.

This clonotype was seen ten or more times. The rearrangement joins TRBV29-1 to TRBJ1-1; D unresolved. V was cut by 3 bases and J by 5 bases, with 10 bases left in between. Germline V lookup: CDR1 SQVTM, CDR2 ANQGSEA. The CDR3 consists of 12 residues. CDR3 sequence (DNA): TGCAGCGTTGAGCGAGGGCGGACTGAAGCTTTCTTT. This codes for CSVERGRTEAFF.

This clonotype was seen a few times. The V gene is TRBV7-2, the J gene TRBJ1-1; TRBD1 is a possible D gene (6 bases). Per germline, CDR1 SGHTA and CDR2 FQGNSA. V lost 2 bases and J lost 5, with 15 bases in between. This CDR3 region has 15 residues. In DNA form, the CDR3 reads TGTGCCAGCAGCTTACATACAGGGTGGGTTACTGAAGCTTTCTTT. It is translated as CASSLHTGWVTEAFF. The full variable domain, completed using reference TRBV7-2 and TRBJ1-1, is GAGVSQSPSNKVTEKGKDVELRCDPISGHTALYWYRQSLGQGLEFLIYFQGNSAPDKSGLPSDRFSAERTGGSVSTLTIQRTQQEDSAVYLCASSLHTGWVTEAFFGQGTRLTVV.

This clonotype was detected many times. The chain has TRBV6-5 and TRBJ1-4; D gene ambiguous. The CDR3 spans 11 residues. Trimming took 6 bases from V and 8 from J, leaving 7 bases between them. In germline, CDR1 is MNHEY, CDR2 SVGAGI. DNA for the CDR3: TGTGCCAGCAGGTTGGGCGAAAAACTGTTTTTT. Translating it yields CASRLGEKLFF.

There are a few counts of this clonotype. A junction end diverges from the germline sequence, so it may reflect a read error. CDR3 bases: TGTGCCAGCAGTTACGGGCCGGGACAGGAGTTTTTC. Translation gives CASSYGPGQEFF. J is TRBJ1-2 and V is TRBV6-6, with 8 bases fitting TRBD1. CDR1 and CDR2 (germline): MNHNY, SVGAGI (reference sequence). The CDR3 is 12 residues long.

Only a few counts were recorded for this clonotype. CDR3 DNA sequence: TGCGCCAGCAGTGAGATGCAAGGATCGGTTGAGACCCAGTACTTC. The encoded protein is CASSEMQGSVETQYF. The chain uses TRBV10-2 and TRBJ2-5; D not resolved. The length of the CDR3 is 15 residues. The V end was cut by 2 bases, the J end by 5 bases, with 15 bases between. Germline V gene sequence: CDR1 WSHSY, CDR2 SAAADI.

This clonotype was recorded a few times. CDR3 sequence reads: CASRRQGGDDGYTF. CDR3 nucleotides: TGTGCCAGCAGGAGACAGGGGGGAGATGATGGCTACACCTTC. The rearrangement uses TRBV12-3 or TRBV12-4 and TRBJ1-2; 9 nucleotides match TRBD1. The trim removed 6 bases at V and 6 bases at J, leaving 8 bases unmatched. The CDR3 has 14 amino acids.

The chain recombines TRBV14 with TRBJ2-5; 7 nucleotides line up with TRBD1. The CDR3 totals 17 residues. Germline lookup yields CDR1 SGHDN and CDR2 FVKESK. V shed 1 base, J shed 3 bases, and the junction held 11 bases outside the gene matches. CDR3 in amino acids: CASSQVRGPLLKETQYF. The CDR3 nucleotides read TGTGCCAGCAGCCAAGTGAGGGGGCCACTACTTAAAGAGACCCAGTACTTC.

This clonotype has at least ten counts. The chain joins TRBV10-2 to TRBJ1-2; the match to TRBD1 covers 9 bases. The CDR3 loop spans 12 amino acids. Germline lookup yields CDR1 WSHSY and CDR2 SAAADI. The V and J ends lost 7 bases and 13 bases, in that order; junction bases with no gene match: 10. In nucleotides, the CDR3 is TGCGCCAGCAACCCGGGCCGGGACAGGGCCACCTTC. It specifies CASNPGRDRATF.

The genes are TRBV5-1 and TRBJ2-3; a possible D gene is TRBD1 (6 bases). Germline CDR1 is SGHRS and CDR2 is YFSETQ. The CDR3 runs to 13 residues. V lost 5 bases to trimming and J lost 1 base, with 8 bases between them. CDR3 nucleotides: TGCGCCAGCAGACAGGGTCGCACAGATACGCAGTATTTT. It translates to CASRQGRTDTQYF.

A word on this clonotype: A much larger clone differs from this one at a single base, so this may be a read error. V gene TRBV29-1 combines with J gene TRBJ2-7, with D maybe TRBD2 (6 bases). This CDR3 has 14 residues. CDR1 is SQVTM, CDR2 ANQGSEA, per germline. The germline V and J ends were trimmed by 0 bases and 3 bases, with 12 bases remaining between them. CDR3 loop: CSVEDMEGSYEQYF. CDR3 nucleotide sequence: TGCAGCGTTGAAGATATGGAGGGTAGCTACGAGCAGTACTTC.

At least ten counts were recorded for this clonotype. This rearrangement joins TRBV12-3 or TRBV12-4 to TRBJ2-6; 8 bases map to TRBD1. The length of the CDR3 is 15 residues. The V gene end was trimmed by 3 bases and the J gene end by 2 bases; junction bases not matched to a gene: 0. The chain's CDR3 is CASSLTGAGANVLTF. The CDR3 bases are TGTGCCAGCAGTTTGACAGGGGCTGGGGCCAACGTCCTGACTTTC.

This clonotype showed up just a few times. The chain links TRBV20-1 to TRBJ2-3; D possibly matches TRBD1 or TRBD2 (5 bases each). This CDR3 contains 16 residues. Trimming stripped 4 bases from V and 2 bases from J, with 19 bases between. Germline CDR1 and CDR2: DFQATT and SNEGSKA (reference sequence). Written as DNA, the CDR3 is TGCAGTGCTACCCCAACTGGGGGTAGCCCCACAGATACGCAGTATTTT. Translating gives CSATPTGGSPTDTQYF.

As regards this clonotype: The junction and the germline gene differ at one end; a read error may be behind it. The chain recombines TRBV6-2 or TRBV6-3 with TRBJ1-2; 9 bases agree with TRBD1. This CDR3 has 12 amino acids. Germline loops: CDR1 MNHEY, CDR2 SVGEGT. The CDR3 loop is CASTGTGYGDTF. CDR3 DNA: TGTGCCAGCACCGGGACAGGGTATGGCGACACCTTC.

This clonotype qualifies as medium-sized (0.01 to 0.1%). J is TRBJ2-3 and V is TRBV6-4; D is undetermined. V was clipped by 2 bases and J by 1 base, with 7 bases between them. Germline V gives CDR1 MRHNA, CDR2 SNTAGT. The CDR3 runs to 14 residues. The CDR3 loop reads CASSDTGGTDTQYF. CDR3 nucleotides: TGTGCCAGCAGTGACACGGGCGGCACAGATACGCAGTATTTT.

At least ten counts were recorded for this clonotype. V usage is TRBV20-1 and J usage is TRBJ2-1; TRBD2 aligns across 12 bases. After removal of 6 bases from V and 13 bases from J, the junction contained 13 bases not matched to a gene. CDR1 and CDR2 (germline): DFQATT, SNEGSKA (reference sequence). The CDR3 spans 14 residues. The CDR3, as DNA: TGCAGTGCCCCCTCTCTGACTAGCGGGGGAAGTCAGTTCTTC. This translates into CSAPSLTSGGSQFF.

In its sample, this clonotype is medium-sized (0.01 to 0.1%). This rearrangement joins TRBV27 to TRBJ2-5; D might be TRBD1 (5 bases). Germline V gives CDR1 MNHEY, CDR2 SMNVEV (reference sequence). There are 15 residues in the CDR3. Trimming left V 5 bases short and J 2 bases short, with 15 bases between. The CDR3 DNA reads as TGTGCCAGCAGTGGAGACAGCCAAGGGCAAGAGACCCAGTACTTC. This gives the protein CASSGDSQGQETQYF.

This clonotype was found many times. The chain joins TRBV13 to TRBJ2-5; 13 bases fit TRBD2. Per germline, CDR1 PRHDT and CDR2 FYEKMQ (reference sequence). The J segment lost 7 bases and the V segment lost 5 bases, leaving 13 bases of the junction unmatched. The CDR3 is made up of 17 amino acids. Here the CDR3 reads CASSLLATSGGSGTQYF. In DNA form, the CDR3 reads TGTGCCAGCAGCCTCCTAGCGACTAGCGGGGGGTCCGGGACCCAGTACTTC.

Only a few counts were recorded for this clonotype. This sequence joins TRBV13 and TRBJ1-1; D unresolved. V was trimmed by 2 bases and J by 0 bases, leaving 4 bases between them. This CDR3 has 13 amino acids. The germline CDR1 and CDR2 sequences are PRHDT and FYEKMQ (reference sequence). In nucleotides, the CDR3 is TGTGCCAGCAGCTTATTTCTGAACACTGAAGCTTTCTTT. Its protein product is CASSLFLNTEAFF.

The chain recombines TRBV20-1 with TRBJ2-3; the match to TRBD1 covers 10 bases. The CDR3 length is 13 residues. V was pared by 6 bases and J by 1 base, with 1 base of the junction left unmatched. In germline, CDR1 is DFQATT, CDR2 SNEGSKA (reference sequence). The DNA for the CDR3 is TGCAGTGCGGACAGGGGGGGCACAGATACGCAGTATTTT. It specifies CSADRGGTDTQYF.

This clonotype was detected once. The chain carries TRBV7-9 and TRBJ2-2, with D possibly matching TRBD2 (6 bases). CDR1 and CDR2 (germline): SEHNR, FQNEAQ (reference sequence). V was pared by 7 bases and J by 1 base, with 13 bases between. This CDR3 spans 15 amino acids. This chain's CDR3 is CASTLAPENTGELFF. For the CDR3, the DNA is TGTGCCAGCACGCTAGCGCCAGAGAACACCGGGGAGCTGTTTTTT.

This clonotype was recorded a few times. The rearrangement links TRBV7-2 to TRBJ2-7; maybe TRBD1 (5 bases). CDR3 length: 14 amino acids. Germline-derived CDR1 and CDR2 are SGHTA and FQGNSA. With 3 bases removed from V and 2 bases from J, the gap between germline ends came to 11 bases. The CDR3, as DNA: TGTGCCAGCAGCTTGGGCCCAGGGCCCTACGAGCAGTACTTC. Amino acid sequence: CASSLGPGPYEQYF.

This clonotype was picked up a small number of times. The V and J genes are TRBV5-1 and TRBJ2-1, with 7 positions matching TRBD1. The CDR3 is made up of 14 amino acids. From germline, CDR1 is SGHRS and CDR2 YFSETQ. V lost 0 bases to trimming and J lost 8 bases; unmatched junction nucleotides: 5. CDR3 sequence: CASSLVQGVDEQFF. CDR3 DNA sequence: TGCGCCAGCAGCTTGGTTCAGGGGGTCGATGAGCAGTTCTTC.